What follows are 15 T cell receptor beta chains derived from one specimen sequenced in a study of T cells in narcolepsy. Method: immunoSEQ multiplex PCR; TCRdb's copy keeps in-frame clones and lacks some. This table holds around 28,000 clones, under 85% found once. Input material: CD45RA- memory CD4+ T cells from PBMCs. The receptors here all came from a human donor with narcolepsy.

The chain carries TRBV19 and TRBJ1-1, with D possibly TRBD1 on 5 matching bases. Trimming took off 7 bases at V and 6 bases at J, with 24 bases between the two ends. The length of the CDR3 is 16 residues. The V gene's germline CDR1 is LNHDA and CDR2 SQIVND (reference sequence). The CDR3 is CASTTTGTAIAPEAFF. CDR3 nucleotides: TGTGCCAGTACCACAACCGGGACGGCTATTGCGCCTGAAGCTTTCTTT.

The V and J genes are TRBV5-6 and TRBJ2-2, with 7 bases lining up with TRBD2. CDR1 SGHDT and CDR2 YYEEEE come from the germline V gene. The V gene end was trimmed by 5 bases and the J gene end by 4 bases; junction bases not matched to a gene: 5. The CDR3 has 14 amino acids. In DNA, the CDR3 is TGTGCCAGCAGGGTAGCGGGCCTCACCGGGGAGCTGTTTTTT. It yields the protein CASRVAGLTGELFF.

This sequence joins TRBV5-4 and TRBJ1-6; TRBD1 matches at 7 bases. Trimming cost V 4 bases and J 9 bases; bases outside gene matches: 7. This CDR3 is 14 amino acids long. Germline V gives CDR1 SGHNT, CDR2 YYREEE (reference sequence). DNA for the CDR3: TGTGCCAGCAGCCGGACAGGTGGTGGTTCACCCCTCCACTTT. Its translation is CASSRTGGGSPLHF.

The CDR3 loop is CAWSVQEGGKLFF. DNA for the CDR3: TGTGCCTGGAGTGTACAAGAGGGGGGAAAACTGTTTTTT. The genes are TRBV30 and TRBJ1-4, with D tentatively TRBD1 (6 bases). Germline V CDR1 and CDR2: GTSNPN, SVGIG (reference sequence). The CDR3 runs to 13 residues. V dropped 0 bases and J dropped 10 bases, with 12 bases sitting between them.

The chain has TRBV28 and TRBJ2-3, with TRBD1 identical over 7 bases. V lost 5 bases, J lost 2 bases, and 4 bases stayed unmatched. Germline assignment: CDR1 MDHEN and CDR2 SYDVKM. The CDR3 is 14 amino acids. CDR3 in amino acids: CASSDREPTDTQYF. The CDR3 nucleotides are TGTGCCAGCAGTGACAGGGAACCCACAGATACGCAGTATTTT.

The rearrangement joins TRBV6-6 to TRBJ1-1; possible D gene TRBD1, 5 bases. V dropped 6 bases and J dropped 1 base, with 15 bases sitting between them. Germline V gene lookup returns CDR1 MNHNY and CDR2 SVGAGI (reference sequence). The CDR3 runs 15 residues. CDR3 amino acids: CASSPVGTKNTEAFF. CDR3 DNA: TGTGCCAGCAGCCCAGTCGGGACGAAGAACACTGAAGCTTTCTTT.

The CDR3 region is CASSLVGGVAEAFF. The CDR3 region has the DNA TGTGCCAGCAGCTTAGTCGGGGGTGTGGCTGAAGCTTTCTTT. The chain couples TRBV7-8 to TRBJ1-1; possible D gene TRBD1, 5 bases. The CDR3 is made up of 14 amino acids. With 1 base removed from V and 6 bases from J, the gap between germline ends came to 12 bases. Germline CDR1 SGHVS, CDR2 FQNEAQ.

The chain uses TRBV7-8 and TRBJ2-5; tentatively, D is TRBD1 (5 bases). V was pared by 8 bases and J by 3 bases, with 13 bases between. The CDR3 extends over 13 amino acids. Germline CDR1 SGHVS, CDR2 FQNEAQ. CDR3 DNA sequence: TGTGCCAGCGGTTACGACAGAAAAGAGACCCAGTACTTC. Amino acid sequence: CASGYDRKETQYF.

The chain carries TRBV5-4 and TRBJ1-1; D unclear. The CDR3 runs to 15 residues. From germline, CDR1 is SGHNT and CDR2 YYREEE (reference sequence). With 6 bases removed from V and 0 bases from J, the gap between germline ends came to 15 bases. In nucleotides, the CDR3 is TGTGCCAGCACCGTCATGGGCAGCCTGAACACTGAAGCTTTCTTT. This translates into CASTVMGSLNTEAFF.

DNA for the CDR3: TGTGCCAGTATCCCAGGGAGGGCAGGAGCCGGGGAGCTGTTTTTT. It encodes CASIPGRAGAGELFF. V gene TRBV19 combines with J gene TRBJ2-2, with TRBD2 identical over 7 bases. CDR1 and CDR2 from the germline V gene are LNHDA and SQIVND (reference sequence). The V gene end was trimmed by 7 bases and the J gene end by 6 bases; junction bases not matched to a gene: 11. This CDR3 has 15 amino acids. Combining the CDR3 with reference TRBV19 and TRBJ2-2 gives the whole variable domain DGGITQSPKYLFRKEGQNVTLSCEQNLNHDAMYWYRQDPGQGLRLIYYSQIVNDFQKGDIAEGYSVSREKKESFPLTVTSAQKNPTAFYLCASIPGRAGAGELFFGEGSRLTVL.

This rearrangement joins TRBV28 to TRBJ1-1; possibly TRBD1 for D (6 bases). This CDR3 spans 14 amino acids. Trimming took 3 bases from V and 4 from J, leaving 12 bases between them. Germline V gene lookup returns CDR1 MDHEN and CDR2 SYDVKM. The CDR3 DNA follows: TGTGCCAGCAGTTTTCAGGGGCGCAGCACTGAAGCTTTCTTT. Protein product: CASSFQGRSTEAFF.

V is TRBV5-4 and J is TRBJ2-2; D is unresolved. The V end lost 4 bases, the J end lost 7 bases, and 14 bases lay between the germline ends. Germline CDR1 reads SGHNT; CDR2 reads YYREEE (reference sequence). The CDR3 sequence is 14 residues long. Written as DNA, the CDR3 is TGTGCCAGCAGCCTCGAATTGGTCAACGGGGAGCTGTTTTTT. It translates to CASSLELVNGELFF. Variable domain in full (rest from reference TRBV5-4 and TRBJ2-2): ETGVTQSPTHLIKTRGQQVTLRCSSQSGHNTVSWYQQALGQGPQFIFQYYREEENGRGNFPPRFSGLQFPNYSSELNVNALELDDSALYLCASSLELVNGELFFGEGSRLTVL.

The gene calls are TRBV21-1 and TRBJ1-3. TRBV21-1 is a documented pseudogene. CDR3 length: 19 residues. CDR3 loop: CASSKDKCAWGSSGNTIYF. CDR3 sequence (DNA): TGTGCCAGCAGCAAAGATAAGTGTGCGTGGGGGAGCTCTGGAAACACCATATATTTT.

This clone was recorded once. This chain uses TRBV19 with TRBJ2-1, with unresolved D. The CDR3 loop spans 13 amino acids. The ends were cut back, 4 bases at V and 9 bases at J, with 13 bases in the middle. Per germline, CDR1 LNHDA and CDR2 SQIVND (reference sequence). The CDR3 region has the DNA TGTGCCAGTAGTACACCGAACACGGGTGAGCAGTTCTTC. Encoded protein: CASSTPNTGEQFF.

The count of this clone is one. The CDR3 DNA reads as TGTGCCAGCAGCTTAGCGAGGACAGGGAGGGATACGCAGTATTTT. It encodes CASSLARTGRDTQYF. The chain recombines TRBV7-9 with TRBJ2-3; 8 nucleotides match TRBD1. The V segment lost 0 bases and the J segment 6 bases; nucleotides outside the gene matches: 5. Germline CDR1 reads SEHNR; CDR2 reads FQNEAQ (reference sequence). The CDR3 is 15 residues long.